This passage covers 29 T cell receptor beta chains from one sample sequenced in a study of Ad26.COV2.S vaccination and SARS-CoV-2 variants. The data were produced by immunoSEQ multiplex PCR, yet TCRdb's version contains in-frame clones alone and is incomplete. Of roughly 380,000 clones listed, just over 90% are singletons. The sequenced sample was peripheral blood, obtained after recovery from COVID-19. Receptors originate from a human donor who had recovered from COVID-19.

The V gene is TRBV20-1, the J gene TRBJ2-5; D call uncertain. The CDR3 has 12 residues. The germline gives CDR1 DFQATT, CDR2 SNEGSKA (reference sequence). Between the trimmed V and J ends, which lost 3 bases and 2 bases, there was a span of 7 bases. The CDR3 DNA follows: TGCAGTGCTAGTGATGAACAAGAGACCCAGTACTTC. Translated, it gives CSASDEQETQYF.

The chain is built from TRBV13 and TRBJ2-7, with TRBD1 matching over 7 bases. The CDR3 has 15 amino acids. V shed 6 bases, J shed 3 bases, and the junction held 11 bases outside the gene matches. Germline CDR1 reads PRHDT; CDR2 reads FYEKMQ (reference sequence). The CDR3 DNA reads as TGTGCCAGCAGTCAAGGGGGCCTGACCCTCTACGAGCAGTACTTC. It yields the protein CASSQGGLTLYEQYF.

This sequence joins TRBV13 and TRBJ2-3; D may be TRBD2 (7 bases). V lost 5 bases and J lost 4, with 16 bases in between. The CDR3 totals 15 residues. Germline CDR1 and CDR2: PRHDT and FYEKMQ (reference sequence). Here the CDR3 reads CASSHGGAPPDTQYF. CDR3 coding DNA: TGTGCCAGCAGCCATGGGGGGGCCCCCCCAGATACGCAGTATTTT.

This chain uses TRBV18 with TRBJ2-7; D is possibly TRBD2 (5 bases). V was cut by 6 bases and J by 2 bases, with 11 bases left in between. There are 13 residues in the CDR3. Germline lookup yields CDR1 KGHSH and CDR2 LQKENI. CDR3 nucleotide sequence: TGTGCCAGCTCTCACGGACTTGCCTACGAGCAGTACTTC. Encoded protein: CASSHGLAYEQYF.

In this sample, this clone turned up once. This chain connects TRBV7-2 to TRBJ1-2, with TRBD1 as a possible D gene (5 bases). This CDR3 is built from 16 residues. Germline CDR1 reads SGHTA; CDR2 reads FQGNSA. V lost 5 bases and J 2 bases, leaving 18 bases between the germline ends. The chain's CDR3 is CASSPRPWGTNYGYTF. The CDR3 region has the DNA TGTGCCAGCAGCCCTCGCCCCTGGGGGACCAACTATGGCTACACCTTC.

The chain uses TRBV11-2 and TRBJ2-1; the match to TRBD1 covers 7 bases. From germline, CDR1 is SGHAT and CDR2 FQNNGV. There are 13 residues in the CDR3. V dropped 1 base and J dropped 8; count of bases not matched to a gene: 2. The chain's CDR3 is CASSLVGGYEQFF. DNA for the CDR3: TGTGCCAGCAGCTTAGTAGGGGGCTATGAGCAGTTCTTC.

The rearrangement links TRBV5-1 to TRBJ1-2; TRBD1 aligns across 9 bases. In germline, CDR1 is SGHRS, CDR2 YFSETQ. Trimming removed 4 bases from V and 3 bases from J; junction bases left unmatched: 7. CDR3 length equals 15 residues. CDR3 DNA sequence: TGCGCCAGCAGCATGAGGACAGGGGAGGACTATGGCTACACCTTC. Protein product: CASSMRTGEDYGYTF.

The rearrangement joins TRBV9 to TRBJ1-1, with D hard to call. V lost 6 bases and J 1 base, leaving 13 bases between the germline ends. Looked up from germline, CDR1 is SGDLS and CDR2 is YYNGEE. The CDR3 totals 14 residues. As DNA, the CDR3 is TGTGCCAGCACCTTAGCCGCCGGGAACACTGAAGCTTTCTTT. This sequence encodes CASTLAAGNTEAFF.

The chain employs TRBV15 and TRBJ1-1, with TRBD1 as a possible D gene (5 bases). CDR3 size: 14 residues. Germline V CDR1 and CDR2: LNHNV, YYDKDF (reference sequence). V was shortened by 4 bases and J by 5 bases, with 14 bases between the two germline ends. Here the CDR3 reads CATSTLGGGTEAFF. The CDR3 DNA reads as TGTGCCACCAGCACCTTGGGGGGAGGGACTGAAGCTTTCTTT.

The CDR3 DNA follows: TGTGCCAGCAGTTACTCAGAGGGGGGACCCACCTACGAGCAGTACTTC. This codes for CASSYSEGGPTYEQYF. The rearrangement uses TRBV6-5 and TRBJ2-7, with D possibly being TRBD1 or TRBD2 (6 bases each). The germline V gene encodes CDR1 MNHEY and CDR2 SVGAGI. V lost 0 bases to trimming and J lost 2 bases, with 14 bases between them. The CDR3 runs 16 residues.

This clone was seen only a few times. This specimen includes other DNA sequences encoding the same CDR3. The CDR3 spells CASSFGTGELFF. DNA of the CDR3: TGTGCCAGCAGCTTCGGCACCGGGGAGCTGTTTTTT. The chain couples TRBV11-3 to TRBJ2-2; D unclear. CDR3 length equals 12 residues. Trimming pared 3 bases from V and 4 bases from J, leaving 3 bases between. The germline CDR1 and CDR2 sequences are SGHNT and YENEEA.

A single count supports this clone. The chain couples TRBV5-5 to TRBJ2-7; D may be TRBD2 (6 bases). V was clipped by 6 bases and J by 3 bases, with 16 bases between them. The germline V gene has CDR1 SGHKS and CDR2 YYEKEE (reference sequence). CDR3 length: 14 amino acids. The CDR3 DNA reads as TGTGCCAGCATCGCCGGGGGACCTGTCTACGAGCAGTACTTC. Residues: CASIAGGPVYEQYF.

The V gene is TRBV18, the J gene TRBJ1-4; TRBD1 agrees at 8 bases. V dropped 1 base and J dropped 8; count of bases not matched to a gene: 15. CDR3 length equals 18 residues. CDR1 and CDR2 (germline): KGHSH, LQKENI. The CDR3 reads CASSPLTGDDGVEEKLFF. The DNA of the CDR3 is TGTGCCAGCTCACCACTGACAGGGGATGACGGCGTAGAGGAAAAACTGTTTTTT.

The chain joins TRBV24-1 to TRBJ2-3, with TRBD2 identical over 11 bases. This CDR3 has 17 amino acids. V gave up 2 bases and J gave up 1 base; unmatched junction bases: 4. CDR1 and CDR2 from the germline V gene are KGHDR and SFDVKD. The CDR3 loop is CATSDSSTSGGTDTQYF. CDR3 bases: TGTGCCACCAGTGATTCCTCGACTAGCGGGGGCACAGATACGCAGTATTTT.

This chain connects TRBV18 to TRBJ1-6; no reliable D call. Germline lookup yields CDR1 KGHSH and CDR2 LQKENI. The CDR3 is 13 residues long. Trimming removed 2 bases at V and 10 bases at J, with 9 bases between. DNA of the CDR3: TGTGCCAGCTCACCAGGGTCCGGGTCACCCCTCCACTTT. Protein sequence: CASSPGSGSPLHF.

The rearrangement uses TRBV9 and TRBJ1-3; a possible D gene is TRBD1 (5 bases). Trimming took off 0 bases at V and 8 bases at J, with 9 bases between the two ends. From germline, CDR1 is SGDLS and CDR2 YYNGEE. This CDR3 has 13 amino acids. The CDR3 loop is CASSVGPGDTIYF. The CDR3 coding sequence is TGTGCCAGCAGCGTAGGACCGGGGGACACCATATATTTT.

The chain couples TRBV7-7 to TRBJ2-2; no reliable D call. V shed 2 bases and J shed 5 bases, with 9 bases lying between them. Germline V gene lookup returns CDR1 SSHAT and CDR2 FNYEAQ (reference sequence). This CDR3 contains 14 residues. The CDR3 sequence is CASSLKGITGELFF. Here the CDR3 DNA reads TGTGCCAGCAGCTTAAAAGGGATAACCGGGGAGCTGTTTTTT.

This chain links TRBV6-5 with TRBJ1-2; D might be TRBD1 (5 bases). Germline CDR1 MNHEY, CDR2 SVGAGI. The CDR3 covers 14 residues. V was shortened by 6 bases and J by 0 bases, with 11 bases between the two germline ends. CDR3 DNA: TGTGCCAGCAGAGGGGACGGGCCTAACTATGGCTACACCTTC. Protein sequence: CASRGDGPNYGYTF.

On this clone: Other nucleotide sequences in the sample specify the same CDR3. This chain joins TRBV5-1 and TRBJ2-3, with D possibly TRBD2 on 5 matching bases. CDR3 length: 13 residues. CDR1 and CDR2 from the germline V gene are SGHRS and YFSETQ. Trimming shortened V by 0 bases and J by 3 bases, and 5 bases separated the two germline ends. CDR3 residues: CASSLAGTDTQYF. CDR3 coding DNA: TGCGCCAGCAGCTTGGCGGGGACAGATACGCAGTATTTT.

V is TRBV11-2 and J is TRBJ2-4, with a possible D match to TRBD2 (6 bases). V shed 5 bases and J shed 1 base, with 12 bases lying between them. The germline gives CDR1 SGHAT, CDR2 FQNNGV. This CDR3 is built from 15 residues. CDR3 nucleotide sequence: TGTGCCAGCAGCCCAGGGAGGATCGCCAAAAACATTCAGTACTTC. This codes for CASSPGRIAKNIQYF. Using reference TRBV11-2 and TRBJ2-4 for the parts outside the CDR3, the full variable domain is EAGVAQSPRYKIIEKRQSVAFWCNPISGHATLYWYQQILGQGPKLLIQFQNNGVVDDSQLPKDRFSAERLKGVDSTLKIQPAKLEDSAVYLCASSPGRIAKNIQYFGAGTRLSVL.

This sequence joins TRBV20-1 and TRBJ2-5, with 13 bases identical to TRBD2. Germline V gene data show CDR1 as DFQATT and CDR2 as SNEGSKA (reference sequence). J gave up 4 bases and V 3 bases, and 8 bases lay outside the gene matches. The CDR3 loop spans 16 amino acids. The CDR3 spells CSASQLAGGYTETQYF. CDR3 sequence (DNA): TGCAGTGCTAGTCAACTAGCGGGGGGGTACACAGAGACCCAGTACTTC.

About this clone itself: A junction end diverges from the germline sequence, so it may reflect a read error. The chain employs TRBV20-1 and TRBJ1-1; D remains unclear. Per germline, CDR1 DFQATT and CDR2 SNEGSKA (reference sequence). The CDR3 sequence is 8 residues long. The CDR3 region is CSARSLGF. As DNA, the CDR3 is TGCAGTGCTAGATCTCTCGGATTC.

V is TRBV5-1 and J is TRBJ2-3, with 13 bases that match TRBD2. Germline assignment: CDR1 SGHRS and CDR2 YFSETQ. V trimming: 0 bases; J trimming: 0 bases; junction bases outside the gene matches: 7. The CDR3 length is 19 residues. CDR3 protein: CASSLGTSGGLGSTDTQYF. The CDR3 region has the DNA TGCGCCAGCAGCTTGGGGACTAGCGGGGGCCTCGGGAGCACAGATACGCAGTATTTT.

This chain links TRBV15 with TRBJ1-4; D is uncertain. Germline lookup yields CDR1 LNHNV and CDR2 YYDKDF (reference sequence). The V end lost 0 bases, the J end lost 7 bases, and 12 bases lay between the germline ends. The CDR3 is made up of 15 amino acids. The CDR3 nucleotides read TGTGCCACCAGCAGAGATCTACGGGCTACTGAAAAACTGTTTTTT. This translates into CATSRDLRATEKLFF.

The chain has TRBV5-5 and TRBJ2-3; possible D gene TRBD1, 5 bases. CDR3 length: 16 amino acids. The V and J ends lost 4 bases and 3 bases respectively, with 18 bases between them. The germline V gene has CDR1 SGHKS and CDR2 YYEKEE (reference sequence). CDR3 in amino acids: CASSPSGRAVTDTQYF. DNA of the CDR3: TGTGCCAGCAGCCCCTCGGGCAGGGCAGTGACAGATACGCAGTATTTT.

V usage is TRBV6-5 and J usage is TRBJ2-3; 12 nucleotides agree with TRBD2. CDR3 size: 15 residues. Germline V gives CDR1 MNHEY, CDR2 SVGAGI. After removal of 6 bases from V and 4 bases from J, the junction contained 5 bases not matched to a gene. The CDR3 nucleotides are TGTGCCAGCAGGGGATGGACTAGCGGGGCAGATACGCAGTATTTT. As protein: CASRGWTSGADTQYF.

This clone appeared a few times. Other DNA sequences in this sample translate to the same CDR3. The J gene is TRBJ2-2, the V gene TRBV6-5, with D uncertain. The germline CDR1 and CDR2 sequences are MNHEY and SVGAGI. V was cut by 0 bases and J by 5 bases, with 4 bases left in between. CDR3 length: 13 amino acids. In nucleotides, the CDR3 is TGTGCCAGCAGTTACTCAGGGACCGGGGAGCTGTTTTTT. This encodes CASSYSGTGELFF.

This sequence joins TRBV7-9 and TRBJ2-3; D gene uncertain. Trimming cost V 2 bases and J 5 bases, with 8 bases left between them. The CDR3 has 13 amino acids. Per the germline V gene, CDR1 is SEHNR and CDR2 is FQNEAQ (reference sequence). CDR3 DNA: TGTGCCAGCAGCTTAACCGCCCTAGATACGCAGTATTTT. Amino acids: CASSLTALDTQYF. The full variable domain, in which reference TRBV7-9 and TRBJ2-3 provide the parts outside the CDR3, is DTGVSQNPRHKITKRGQNVTFRCDPISEHNRLYWYRQTLGQGPEFLTYFQNEAQLEKSRLLSDRFSAERPKGSFSTLEIQRTEQGDSAMYLCASSLTALDTQYFGPGTRLTVL.

This clone was seen a single time. The chain joins TRBV7-9 to TRBJ1-4; D gene uncertain. The CDR3 has 14 amino acids. V was clipped by 8 bases and J by 0 bases, with 10 bases between them. Germline CDR1 reads SEHNR; CDR2 reads FQNEAQ (reference sequence). This chain's CDR3 is CASAWPATNEKLFF. In DNA, the CDR3 is TGTGCCAGCGCTTGGCCAGCAACTAATGAAAAACTGTTTTTT.